These T cell receptor beta chains were read from a single sample in a study of B cell selection in AIRE deficiency. TCRdb's table, derived via immunoSEQ multiplex PCR, lists solely in-frame clones and lacks some. This table holds roughly 25,000 clones, roughly 95% found once. Material: CD4+CD127+ conventional T cells sorted from PBMCs. The receptors were sampled from a human donor in good health. CDR3s include the opening cysteine and the closing phenylalanine or tryptophan. Each record gives: V gene, CDR3 length, CDR3 protein.

V: TRBV5-8
length: 15
CDR3: CASSLGTGGHYGYTF

V: TRBV11-3
length: 15
CDR3: CASSQKAGSTDTQYF

V: TRBV10-3
length: 14
CDR3: CAISRGGFEYEQYF

V: TRBV9
length: 15
CDR3: CASSARTASRGGYTF

V: TRBV5-1
length: 15
CDR3: CASSLAQGGVTEAFF

V: TRBV7-8
length: 17
CDR3: CASSLRTSGSATYEQYF

V: TRBV6-1
length: 15
CDR3: CASSMGSPTYYEQYF

V: TRBV6-1
length: 14
CDR3: CASTPDWVSYEQYF

V: TRBV2
length: 14
CDR3: CASSVQGRDGELFF

V: TRBV15
length: 15
CDR3: CATSRDLGLAGPQFF

V: TRBV7-9
length: 10
CDR3: CALRTDTQYF

V: TRBV19
length: 15
CDR3: CASITWWGRGAEAFF

V: TRBV5-1
length: 14
CDR3: CASSLMQGAVEQFF

V: TRBV10-3
length: 15
CDR3: CAISEGQGAHNEQFF

V: TRBV7-2
length: 17
CDR3: CASSSPLGDFVFNEQFF

V: TRBV13
length: 15
CDR3: CASSLGWGTNEKLFF

V: TRBV27
length: 11
CDR3: CASSLIHEQYF

V: TRBV7-2
length: 15
CDR3: CASSLWDRGTETQYF

V: TRBV7-7
length: 15
CDR3: CASSFGGESTGELFF

V: TRBV6-6
length: 13
CDR3: CASSYGGGQPQHF

V: TRBV7-3
length: 13
CDR3: CASTRLAGDEQFF

V: TRBV18
length: 15
CDR3: CASSATGTSGNTIYF

V: TRBV2
length: 20
CDR3: CASSEKQEKGDGKIPYEQYF

V: TRBV6-5
length: 10
CDR3: CARPYYEQYF

V: TRBV29-1
length: 15
CDR3: CSVSGQKRGPDTQYF

V: TRBV27
length: 13
CDR3: CASSELGGYGYTF

V: TRBV28
length: 17
CDR3: CASSFVLGGQNQETQYF

V: TRBV6-1
length: 15
CDR3: CASSESAGGVETQYF

V: TRBV4-3
length: 18
CDR3: CASSQPRTSGSMGNEQFF

V: TRBV6-1
length: 15
CDR3: CASSDAVGSNQPQHF

V: TRBV2
length: 14
CDR3: CASSKLPGANVLTF

V: TRBV11-2
length: 13
CDR3: CAGQEGRNTEAFF

V: TRBV15
length: 15
CDR3: CATSTTGSTNEKLFF